This T cell receptor (beta chain) was retrieved from a study of T cells in Graves' hyperthyroidism and ophthalmopathy. The study, taken as a whole, reports: Blood held most thyroid clonotypes expanded above 0.001 frequency. The model anticipated ophthalmopathy a median approximately 6.6 months pre-onset.

From RNA transcripts, TCR beta CDR3 regions were amplified. The TCR CDR3 first-round RT-PCR relied on the HTBI primer set. TCRdb independently ran MiXCR on the multiplex PCR reads; one entry per CDR3 protein. The sample yields approximately 350,000 distinct CDR3 sequences, roughly 15% seen once. Germline trimming cut 4 bases from V and 4 bases from J; bases unmatched to any gene: 7. Germline V CDR1 and CDR2: SGHDN, FVKESK. This CDR3 region has 15 residues. This clonotype has a count of ten or more. The antigen remains unidentified. Exclusion criteria comprised uncontrolled infection, other autoimmune disease, pregnancy or lactation. From around 11 ml of fresh peripheral blood, PBMCs were isolated.

The chain joins TRBV14 to TRBJ2-5, with 9 bases lining up with TRBD2. This receptor was obtained from a woman in her sixties with Graves' ophthalmopathy. Sequenced sample: blood. The CDR3 sequence is CASSRRTLAGETQYF. DNA for the CDR3: TGTGCCAGCAGCCGACGTACACTAGCGGGAGAGACCCAGTACTTC.